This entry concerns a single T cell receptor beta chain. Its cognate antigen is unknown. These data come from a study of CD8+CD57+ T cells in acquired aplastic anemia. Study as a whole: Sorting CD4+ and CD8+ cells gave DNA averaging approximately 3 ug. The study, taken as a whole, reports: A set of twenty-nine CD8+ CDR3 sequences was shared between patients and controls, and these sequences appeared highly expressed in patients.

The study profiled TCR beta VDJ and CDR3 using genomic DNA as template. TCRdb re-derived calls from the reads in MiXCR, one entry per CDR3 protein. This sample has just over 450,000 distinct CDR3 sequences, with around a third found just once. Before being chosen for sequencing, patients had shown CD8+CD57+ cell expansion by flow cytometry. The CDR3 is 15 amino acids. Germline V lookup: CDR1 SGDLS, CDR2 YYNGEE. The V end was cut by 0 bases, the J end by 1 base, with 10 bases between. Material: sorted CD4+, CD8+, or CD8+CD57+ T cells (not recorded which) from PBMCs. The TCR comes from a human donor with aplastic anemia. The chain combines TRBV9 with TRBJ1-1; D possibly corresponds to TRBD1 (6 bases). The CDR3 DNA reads TGTGCCAGCAGCGTAGGGGCCAGGGGGAACACTGAAGCTTTCTTT. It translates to CASSVGARGNTEAFF.